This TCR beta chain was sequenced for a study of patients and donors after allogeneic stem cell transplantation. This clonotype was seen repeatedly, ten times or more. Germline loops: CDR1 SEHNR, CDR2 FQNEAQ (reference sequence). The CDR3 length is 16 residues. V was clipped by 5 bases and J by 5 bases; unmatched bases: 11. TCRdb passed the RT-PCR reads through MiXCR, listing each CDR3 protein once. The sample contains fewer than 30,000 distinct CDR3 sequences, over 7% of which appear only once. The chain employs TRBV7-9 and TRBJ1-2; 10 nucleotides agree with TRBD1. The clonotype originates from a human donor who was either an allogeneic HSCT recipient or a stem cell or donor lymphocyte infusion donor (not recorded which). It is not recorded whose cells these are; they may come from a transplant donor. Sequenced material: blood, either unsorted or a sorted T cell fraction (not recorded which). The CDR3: CASSQKGGTGEYGYTF. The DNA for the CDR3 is TGTGCCAGCAGCCAAAAGGGGGGGACAGGGGAATATGGCTACACCTTC.